These 14 T cell receptor beta chains were sequenced from one sample in a study of long-term antiretroviral therapy in people with HIV. The immunoSEQ assay was v3.0, run at survey level. TCRdb keeps only in-frame clones here, not all; method: immunoSEQ multiplex PCR. The data contain 20,000 to 25,000 clones, approximately 81% of them singletons. Sequencing was performed on unsorted PBMCs, taken 0.1 years before starting antiretroviral therapy. The origin of the receptors is a man aged 35 to 55 with HIV.

This clone was observed a handful of times. The chain links TRBV11-3 to TRBJ1-6; D not certain. V was trimmed by 3 bases and J by 8 bases, leaving 8 bases between them. The germline V gene encodes CDR1 SGHNT and CDR2 YENEEA. This CDR3 is 13 amino acids long. The CDR3 protein is CASSFTSDSPLHF. The CDR3 region has the DNA TGTGCCAGCAGCTTCACATCCGATTCACCCCTCCACTTT.

This clone came up a few times. The chain combines TRBV15 with TRBJ1-5; tentatively, D is TRBD1 (5 bases). The CDR3 totals 16 residues. V was cut by 3 bases and J by 2 bases, with 14 bases left in between. Germline CDR1 and CDR2: LNHNV and YYDKDF (reference sequence). The CDR3 nucleotides are TGTGCCACCAGCAGCGACAGACGAACTGGCAATCAGCCCCAGCATTTT. Translation gives CATSSDRRTGNQPQHF.

This chain uses TRBV4-1 with TRBJ2-1, with D uncertain. The CDR3 has 13 amino acids. V lost 4 bases and J lost 10, with 14 bases in between. Germline V gives CDR1 MGHRA, CDR2 YSYEKL. CDR3 amino acids: CASSPTVVEEQFF. DNA for the CDR3: TGCGCCAGCAGCCCGACTGTCGTAGAGGAGCAGTTCTTC.

The CDR3 protein is CASSLRRLLETDTQYF. CDR3 nucleotide sequence: TGTGCCAGCAGCCTCCGGCGGCTATTGGAGACAGATACGCAGTATTTT. This chain connects TRBV11-2 to TRBJ2-3, with D unresolved. The CDR3 has 16 residues. V was shortened by 5 bases and J by 3 bases, with 18 bases between the two germline ends. CDR1 is SGHAT and CDR2 is FQNNGV in the germline V gene. The whole variable domain, filled in from reference TRBV11-2 and TRBJ2-3, reads EAGVAQSPRYKIIEKRQSVAFWCNPISGHATLYWYQQILGQGPKLLIQFQNNGVVDDSQLPKDRFSAERLKGVDSTLKIQPAKLEDSAVYLCASSLRRLLETDTQYFGPGTRLTVL.

This clone was counted a single time. The genes are TRBV14 and TRBJ2-7; D could derive from TRBD1 or TRBD2 (5 bases each). V lost 0 bases and J lost 0, with 15 bases in between. Germline V CDR1 and CDR2: SGHDN, FVKESK. CDR3 length: 17 residues. The CDR3 protein is CASSQDRGGLSSYEQYF. CDR3 nucleotide sequence: TGTGCCAGCAGCCAAGATCGGGGCGGTTTAAGCTCCTACGAGCAGTACTTC.

J is TRBJ2-3 and V is TRBV11-3, with TRBD1 identical over 8 bases. Germline CDR1 reads SGHNT; CDR2 reads YENEEA. Trimming took 3 bases from V and 0 from J; bases not matched to a gene: 2. This CDR3 region has 15 residues. For the CDR3, the DNA is TGTGCCAGCAGCTTGCGGACAGGGAGCACAGATACGCAGTATTTT. This gives the protein CASSLRTGSTDTQYF.

The chain uses TRBV4-3 and TRBJ1-4; D may be TRBD1 (5 bases). Trimming pared 0 bases from V and 8 bases from J, leaving 13 bases between. The CDR3 spans 15 residues. The germline CDR1 and CDR2 sequences are LGHNA and YSLEER. CDR3 protein: CASSQEGPHPEKLFF. The CDR3 DNA follows: TGCGCCAGCAGCCAAGAGGGACCCCACCCGGAAAAACTGTTTTTT.

The chain joins TRBV30 to TRBJ2-3; D may be TRBD1 (6 bases). CDR3 length: 14 residues. V was pared by 3 bases and J by 3 bases, with 13 bases between. The V gene's germline CDR1 is GTSNPN and CDR2 SVGIG (reference sequence). CDR3 bases: TGTGCCTGGAGGACAGGCCTTCGGACAGATACGCAGTATTTT. Amino acids: CAWRTGLRTDTQYF.

J is TRBJ1-6 and V is TRBV5-4; TRBD1 matches 7 bases. Unmatched junction bases numbered 14, after V lost 4 bases and J lost 4 bases. The germline CDR1 and CDR2 sequences are SGHNT and YYREEE (reference sequence). This CDR3 contains 18 residues. DNA for the CDR3: TGTGCCAGCAGCCGCTGGACCGACAGGGCCGTATATAATTCACCCCTCCACTTT. It yields the protein CASSRWTDRAVYNSPLHF.

This rearrangement joins TRBV14 to TRBJ1-1, with no clear D. Germline values: CDR1 SGHDN, CDR2 FVKESK. The CDR3 runs to 12 residues. V lost 8 bases and J 1 base, leaving 8 bases between the germline ends. For the CDR3, the DNA is TGTGCCAGCGGAGACCGGAACACTGAAGCTTTCTTT. This encodes CASGDRNTEAFF.

The chain employs TRBV5-4 and TRBJ2-5; 8 bases are shared with TRBD2. Unmatched junction bases numbered 8, after V lost 4 bases and J lost 3 bases. There are 15 residues in the CDR3. Germline assignment: CDR1 SGHNT and CDR2 YYREEE (reference sequence). The CDR3, as DNA: TGTGCCAGCAGCCTGCTAGCGGGTTTAAAAGAGACCCAGTACTTC. It is translated as CASSLLAGLKETQYF.

This clone was recorded a few times. The gene calls are TRBV5-1 and TRBJ2-7, with 9 bases lining up with TRBD1. Germline CDR1 and CDR2: SGHRS and YFSETQ. CDR3 length: 13 amino acids. J lost 6 bases, V lost 5 bases, and 6 bases had no gene match. CDR3: CASRYGQGSEQYF. The CDR3 coding sequence is TGCGCCAGCAGGTACGGACAGGGGAGCGAGCAGTACTTC. The full variable domain, with the rest looked up from reference TRBV5-1 and TRBJ2-7, is KAGVTQTPRYLIKTRGQQVTLSCSPISGHRSVSWYQQTPGQGLQFLFEYFSETQRNKGNFPGRFSGRQFSNSRSEMNVSTLELGDSALYLCASRYGQGSEQYFGPGTRLTVT.

The V gene is TRBV11-3, the J gene TRBJ1-1; D perhaps matches TRBD1 (5 bases). Germline assignment: CDR1 SGHNT and CDR2 YENEEA. The CDR3 has 13 residues. V dropped 5 bases and J dropped 9 bases, with 16 bases sitting between them. CDR3 region: CASSQGRQRQAFF. CDR3 sequence (DNA): TGTGCCAGCAGCCAGGGACGGCAACGGCAAGCTTTCTTT.

The chain recombines TRBV18 with TRBJ1-5; 10 bases agree with TRBD1. Germline CDR1 KGHSH, CDR2 LQKENI. This CDR3 has 15 residues. V gave up 1 base and J gave up 4 bases; unmatched junction bases: 1. CDR3 sequence: CASSPQGQGNQPQHF. Here the CDR3 DNA reads TGTGCCAGCTCACCACAGGGACAGGGGAATCAGCCCCAGCATTTT.